The 21 T cell receptor beta chains in this list originate from one sample, sequenced in a study of cytomegalovirus exposure and HLA in healthy donors. It was with 60 Vbeta and 13 Jbeta primers that the PCR ran. Measured with immunoSEQ multiplex PCR; TCRdb has only the in-frame clones, and not every one. The profile shows some 130,000 clones, 55% to 75% of them singletons. Sequenced sample: PBMCs. The source of these receptors is a man aged 50 to 60 in good health and CMV-seropositive.

The chain couples TRBV9 to TRBJ1-1; D is possibly TRBD1 (5 bases). CDR3 length equals 16 residues. V was shortened by 0 bases and J by 1 base, with 13 bases between the two germline ends. Germline CDR1 and CDR2: SGDLS and YYNGEE. The CDR3 reads CASSVVGGAGNTEAFF. The CDR3 DNA is TGTGCCAGCAGCGTAGTAGGAGGGGCTGGGAACACTGAAGCTTTCTTT.

The chain links TRBV6-5 to TRBJ2-5; tentative D call: TRBD2 (7 bases). V dropped 8 bases and J dropped 4 bases, with 17 bases sitting between them. This CDR3 spans 14 amino acids. Per germline, CDR1 MNHEY and CDR2 SVGAGI. In DNA, the CDR3 is TGTGCCAGCGGCGGCGGGGGCCTGGGAGAGACCCAGTACTTC. It codes for CASGGGGLGETQYF.

The chain couples TRBV15 to TRBJ1-2; D may be TRBD1 (5 bases). Trimming removed 1 base at V and 5 bases at J, with 8 bases between. Germline lookup yields CDR1 LNHNV and CDR2 YYDKDF (reference sequence). The CDR3 contains 13 residues. This CDR3 reads CATSRGEGYGYTF. CDR3 DNA: TGTGCCACCAGCAGAGGGGAGGGGTATGGCTACACCTTC.

This chain uses TRBV29-1 with TRBJ2-7, with TRBD2 as a possible D gene (6 bases). The V end was cut by 7 bases, the J end by 6 bases, with 22 bases between. CDR3 length: 14 residues. Germline CDR1 and CDR2: SQVTM and ANQGSEA. Here the CDR3 reads CSGRGPQMGSEQYF. The CDR3, as DNA: TGCAGCGGGAGGGGTCCGCAGATGGGGTCCGAGCAGTACTTC.

The chain recombines TRBV14 with TRBJ1-1; TRBD1 is a possible D gene (6 bases). Germline assignment: CDR1 SGHDN and CDR2 FVKESK. This CDR3 is 17 amino acids long. The V end lost 1 base, the J end lost 0 bases, and 15 bases lay between the germline ends. CDR3 sequence reads: CASSQGVRGSVNTEAFF. Written as DNA, the CDR3 is TGTGCCAGCAGCCAAGGGGTGAGGGGGTCGGTGAACACTGAAGCTTTCTTT.

The rearrangement links TRBV10-1 to TRBJ2-1; 9 positions agree with TRBD2. There are 18 residues in the CDR3. CDR1 and CDR2 (germline): WNHNN, SYGVQD (reference sequence). V trimming: 3 bases; J trimming: 0 bases; junction bases outside the gene matches: 9. The CDR3 is CASSDRRGGLISYNEQFF. In DNA form, the CDR3 reads TGCGCCAGCAGTGACCGGCGGGGGGGCCTTATCTCCTACAATGAGCAGTTCTTC.

V usage is TRBV19 and J usage is TRBJ2-7; D remains ambiguous. V gave up 8 bases and J gave up 1 base, with 6 bases separating them. Looked up from germline, CDR1 is LNHDA and CDR2 is SQIVND (reference sequence). This CDR3 has 11 residues. The CDR3 region has the DNA TGTGCCAGTCGGTCTTCCTACGAGCAGTACTTC. Translation: CASRSSYEQYF.

CDR3 amino acids: CASSLEGERSGYTF. In DNA form, the CDR3 reads TGCGCCAGCAGCTTGGAGGGGGAACGATCAGGCTACACCTTC. V is TRBV5-1 and J is TRBJ1-2; tentative D call: TRBD1 (6 bases). Germline V CDR1 and CDR2: SGHRS, YFSETQ. The length of the CDR3 is 14 residues. Trimming cost V 0 bases and J 8 bases, with 14 bases left between them.

CDR3 DNA sequence: TGCGCCAGCAGCTTGGCCCGACAGGGACAAGGGGCTTTCTTT. Translated: CASSLARQGQGAFF. This chain connects TRBV5-1 to TRBJ1-1; 7 bases match TRBD1. The CDR3 sequence is 14 residues long. The V gene end was trimmed by 0 bases and the J gene end by 11 bases; junction bases not matched to a gene: 10. The germline gives CDR1 SGHRS, CDR2 YFSETQ. Based on the CDR3 plus reference TRBV5-1 and TRBJ1-1, the full variable domain is KAGVTQTPRYLIKTRGQQVTLSCSPISGHRSVSWYQQTPGQGLQFLFEYFSETQRNKGNFPGRFSGRQFSNSRSEMNVSTLELGDSALYLCASSLARQGQGAFFGQGTRLTVV.

This clone was seen more than once but under ten times. CDR3 in amino acids: CAITSGRTNTGELFF. CDR3 bases: TGTGCCATTACTAGCGGGAGGACGAACACCGGGGAGCTGTTTTTT. The gene calls are TRBV10-3 and TRBJ2-2, with 12 bases lining up with TRBD2. The V gene end was trimmed by 9 bases and the J gene end by 0 bases; junction bases not matched to a gene: 2. Germline CDR1 reads ENHRY; CDR2 reads SYGVKD. This CDR3 spans 15 amino acids.

The rearrangement links TRBV5-5 to TRBJ1-1, with 8 positions matching TRBD1. Germline CDR1 SGHKS, CDR2 YYEKEE (reference sequence). The CDR3 is 14 residues long. The trim removed 2 bases at V and 5 bases at J, leaving 5 bases unmatched. The CDR3 loop is CASSFQTGVTEAFF. The CDR3 DNA reads TGTGCCAGCAGCTTTCAGACAGGGGTGACTGAAGCTTTCTTT.

The J gene is TRBJ1-4, the V gene TRBV29-1; 7 bases are a match to TRBD1. After removal of 5 bases from V and 5 bases from J, the junction contained 8 bases not matched to a gene. The CDR3 is 14 amino acids. Germline CDR1 reads SQVTM; CDR2 reads ANQGSEA. The CDR3 protein is CSVSKGTANEKLFF. For the CDR3, the DNA is TGCAGCGTTTCAAAGGGGACAGCAAATGAAAAACTGTTTTTT.

V gene TRBV5-1 combines with J gene TRBJ1-5, with no clear D. Trimming cost V 1 base and J 5 bases, with 7 bases left between them. The CDR3 runs 13 residues. Per germline, CDR1 SGHRS and CDR2 YFSETQ. The CDR3 sequence: CASSLRGDQPQHF. The DNA of the CDR3 is TGCGCCAGCAGCTTGCGGGGAGATCAGCCCCAGCATTTT.

Sample share makes this clone medium-sized. The V and J genes are TRBV6-1 and TRBJ2-7; 9 bases are a match to TRBD1. CDR1 is MNHNS, CDR2 SASEGT, per germline. J lost 3 bases, V lost 1 base, and 4 bases had no gene match. This CDR3 spans 15 amino acids. The CDR3 DNA reads TGTGCCAGCAGTGAAGTGGAGACAGGGGGCTACGAGCAGTACTTC. It codes for CASSEVETGGYEQYF.

The chain joins TRBV30 to TRBJ2-7; 7 nucleotides align to TRBD1. V lost 3 bases and J lost 5; bases outside the gene matches: 13. The germline V gene has CDR1 GTSNPN and CDR2 SVGIG (reference sequence). This CDR3 spans 15 amino acids. The CDR3, as DNA: TGTGCCTGGAGCGAAACAGGGGCCCACTCGGACGAGCAGTACTTC. As protein: CAWSETGAHSDEQYF. Using reference TRBV30 and TRBJ2-7 for the parts outside the CDR3, the full variable domain is SQTIHQWPATLVQPVGSPLSLECTVEGTSNPNLYWYRQAAGRGLQLLFYSVGIGQISSEVPQNLSASRPQDRQFILSSKKLLLSDSGFYLCAWSETGAHSDEQYFGPGTRLTVT.

V and J are TRBV2 and TRBJ2-2, with D maybe TRBD2 (5 bases). V lost 3 bases and J lost 4, with 15 bases in between. The germline CDR1 and CDR2 sequences are SNHLY and FYNNEI. The CDR3 length is 16 residues. As DNA, the CDR3 is TGTGCCAGCAGTGATACCGGCCTTGGAGGCACCGGGGAGCTGTTTTTT. Amino acids: CASSDTGLGGTGELFF. Full variable domain (remainder filled in from reference TRBV2 and TRBJ2-2): EPEVTQTPSHQVTQMGQEVILRCVPISNHLYFYWYRQILGQKVEFLVSFYNNEISEKSEIFDDQFSVERPDGSNFTLKIRSTKLEDSAMYFCASSDTGLGGTGELFFGEGSRLTVL.

This clone was seen only once. This chain links TRBV5-1 with TRBJ1-1; D is possibly TRBD1 (6 bases). Germline lookup yields CDR1 SGHRS and CDR2 YFSETQ. V was cut by 4 bases and J by 5 bases, with 12 bases left in between. The CDR3 contains 13 residues. CDR3 DNA: TGCGCCAGCAGCCCACAGGGTTTGACTGAAGCTTTCTTT. This translates into CASSPQGLTEAFF.

CDR3 sequence reads: CASSLAGRQGGEAFF. The CDR3 nucleotides are TGTGCCAGCAGCTTAGCCGGAAGACAGGGGGGGGAAGCTTTCTTT. The rearrangement joins TRBV7-2 to TRBJ1-1; TRBD1 matches 9 bases. J gave up 8 bases and V 0 bases, and 7 bases lay outside the gene matches. The germline V gene encodes CDR1 SGHTA and CDR2 FQGNSA. The CDR3 has 15 amino acids.

The DNA for the CDR3 is TGTGCCAGTAGAAGAGGGGGCCAGGCCCACCTCTACGAGCAGTACTTC. This translates into CASRRGGQAHLYEQYF. The genes are TRBV19 and TRBJ2-7; 7 positions agree with TRBD1. CDR1 is LNHDA, CDR2 SQIVND, per germline (reference sequence). V trimming: 6 bases; J trimming: 3 bases; junction bases outside the gene matches: 14. CDR3 length equals 16 residues.

This clone appeared a single time. The chain joins TRBV19 to TRBJ1-1; maybe TRBD1 (6 bases). Germline V lookup: CDR1 LNHDA, CDR2 SQIVND (reference sequence). CDR3 length: 17 residues. Trimming stripped 6 bases from V and 3 bases from J, with 23 bases between. The CDR3 loop is CASRRTGLRRSHTEAFF. CDR3 DNA sequence: TGTGCCAGTAGACGTACAGGGCTCCGGCGGAGCCACACTGAAGCTTTCTTT.

The chain has TRBV7-9 and TRBJ1-2; weak D call: TRBD1 (5 bases). This CDR3 contains 15 residues. V was cut by 5 bases and J by 4 bases, with 17 bases left in between. The germline CDR1 and CDR2 sequences are SEHNR and FQNEAQ (reference sequence). CDR3 DNA: TGTGCCAGCAGCCATAGGGACTTGGCCTCCTATGGCTACACCTTC. Translating gives CASSHRDLASYGYTF.